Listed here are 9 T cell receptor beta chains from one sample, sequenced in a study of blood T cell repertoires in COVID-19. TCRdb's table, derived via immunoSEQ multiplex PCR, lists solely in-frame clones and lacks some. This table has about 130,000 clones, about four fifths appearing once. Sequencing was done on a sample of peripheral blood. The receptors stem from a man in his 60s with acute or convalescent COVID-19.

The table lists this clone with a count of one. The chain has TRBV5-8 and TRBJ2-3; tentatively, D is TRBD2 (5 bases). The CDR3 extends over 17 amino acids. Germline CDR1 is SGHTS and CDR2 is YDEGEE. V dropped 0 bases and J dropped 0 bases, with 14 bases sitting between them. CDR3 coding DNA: TGTGCCAGCAGCTTGGGGGCCAGAGGGCTAAGCACAGATACGCAGTATTTT. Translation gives CASSLGARGLSTDTQYF.

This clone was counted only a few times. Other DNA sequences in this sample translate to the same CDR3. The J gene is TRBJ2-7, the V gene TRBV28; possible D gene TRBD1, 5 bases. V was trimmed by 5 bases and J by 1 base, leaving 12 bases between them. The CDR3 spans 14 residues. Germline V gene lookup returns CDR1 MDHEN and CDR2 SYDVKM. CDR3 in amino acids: CASSLWGGSYEQYF. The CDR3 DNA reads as TGTGCCAGCAGTCTGTGGGGCGGTTCCTACGAGCAGTACTTC. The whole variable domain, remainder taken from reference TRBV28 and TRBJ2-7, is DVKVTQSSRYLVKRTGEKVFLECVQDMDHENMFWYRQDPGLGLRLIYFSYDVKMKEKGDIPEGYSVSREKKERFSLILESASTNQTSMYLCASSLWGGSYEQYFGPGTRLTVT.

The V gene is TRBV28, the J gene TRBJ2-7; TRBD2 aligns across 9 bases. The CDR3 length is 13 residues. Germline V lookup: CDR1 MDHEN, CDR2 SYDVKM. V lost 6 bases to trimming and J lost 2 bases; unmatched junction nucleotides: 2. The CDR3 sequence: CASSLAGTYEQYF. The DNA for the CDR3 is TGTGCCAGCAGCCTAGCGGGAACCTACGAGCAGTACTTC.

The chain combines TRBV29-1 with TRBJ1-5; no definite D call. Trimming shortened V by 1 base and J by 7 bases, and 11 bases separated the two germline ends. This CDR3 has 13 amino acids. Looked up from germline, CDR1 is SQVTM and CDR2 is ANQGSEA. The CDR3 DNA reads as TGCAGCGTTGAAGGGAACAGTGGGCAGCCCCAGCATTTT. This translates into CSVEGNSGQPQHF.

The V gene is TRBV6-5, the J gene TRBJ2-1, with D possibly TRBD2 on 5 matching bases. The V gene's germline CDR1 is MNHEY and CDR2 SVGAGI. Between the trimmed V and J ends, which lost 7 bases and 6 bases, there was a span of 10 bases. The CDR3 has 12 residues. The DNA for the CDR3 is TGTGCCAGCACCACCCGGGGCAATGAGCAGTTCTTC. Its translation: CASTTRGNEQFF.

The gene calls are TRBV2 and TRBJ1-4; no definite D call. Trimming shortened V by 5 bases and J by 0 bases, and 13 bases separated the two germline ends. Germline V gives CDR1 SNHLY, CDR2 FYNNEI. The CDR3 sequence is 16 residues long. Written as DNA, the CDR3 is TGTGCCAGCAGTAAACGTCGCGTAACAACTAATGAAAAACTGTTTTTT. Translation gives CASSKRRVTTNEKLFF.

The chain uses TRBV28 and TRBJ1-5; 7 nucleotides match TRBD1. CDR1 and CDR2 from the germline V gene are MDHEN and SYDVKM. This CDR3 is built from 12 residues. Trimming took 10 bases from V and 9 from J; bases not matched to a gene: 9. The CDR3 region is CATWTGQSPQHF. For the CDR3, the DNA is TGTGCCACCTGGACAGGTCAGTCGCCCCAGCATTTT.

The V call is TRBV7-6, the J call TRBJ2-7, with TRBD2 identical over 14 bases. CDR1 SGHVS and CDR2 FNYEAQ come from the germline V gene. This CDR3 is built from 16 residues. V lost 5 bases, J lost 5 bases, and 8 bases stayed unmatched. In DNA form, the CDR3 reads TGTGCCAGCAGCCCGGGACTAGCGGGAGTTCGCAACGAGCAGTACTTC. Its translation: CASSPGLAGVRNEQYF.

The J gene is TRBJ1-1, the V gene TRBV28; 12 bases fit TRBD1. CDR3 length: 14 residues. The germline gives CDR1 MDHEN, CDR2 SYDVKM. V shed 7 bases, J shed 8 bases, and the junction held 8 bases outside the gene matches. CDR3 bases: TGTGCCAGCACCTGGGACAGGGGGCGTCTCGAAGCTTTCTTT. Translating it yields CASTWDRGRLEAFF.